What follows are 5 T cell receptor beta chains derived from one specimen sequenced in a study of tumor-infiltrating lymphocytes in primary liver carcinoma. Making TCR beta cDNA involved approximately 510 ng total RNA and a constant-region primer. Three rounds of nested multiplex PCR with slightly modified ARM-PCR produced TCR beta libraries. TRBV1-TRBV30 forward primers paired with a C-beta reverse primer were used in the first two PCR rounds, which ran roughly 10 cycles each. TCRdb recomputed calls from the multiplex PCR reads with MiXCR, one row per CDR3 protein. The sample lists roughly 330,000 distinct CDR3 sequences, about 65% seen once, with under 8.5% in the top ten. The researchers obtained blood RNA from unsorted whole blood and also extracted germline DNA. Sequencing used peripheral blood. All receptors come from a man aged 40-55 years with primary liver carcinoma and hepatitis B virus infection.

This clonotype was seen only once. A junction end diverges from the germline sequence, so it may reflect a read error. The gene calls are TRBV11-2 and TRBJ2-7, with D hard to call. The CDR3 sequence is 14 residues long. Germline CDR1 and CDR2: SGHAT and FQNNGV. This CDR3 is CVSYLRPGSYEHYF. CDR3 sequence (DNA): TGTGTCAGCTACTTGCGCCCGGGCTCCTACGAGCACTACTTC.

Note on this clonotype: A much bigger clone sits one base away, suggesting this may be a read error. The chain is built from TRBV6-2 or TRBV6-3 and TRBJ2-2, with D possibly called TRBD1 or TRBD2 (5 bases each). Trimming removed 5 bases from V and 0 bases from J, with 10 bases in between. The CDR3 runs to 15 residues. Germline CDR1 and CDR2: MNHEY and SVGEGT. In DNA form, the CDR3 reads TGTGCCAGCAGTGATAGAGGGGCGAACACCGGGGAGCTGTTTTTT. Its translation is CASSDRGANTGELFF.

A word on this clonotype: At one of its ends the junction is not consistent with the germline gene, which may arise from a read error. The rearrangement uses TRBV7-9 and TRBJ2-7; D unresolved. Per germline, CDR1 SEHNR and CDR2 FQNEAQ (reference sequence). The CDR3 is 13 residues long. CDR3 nucleotides: TGTGCCAACAGCTTAGAGGAATACTACGAGCAGTACTTC. Translation gives CANSLEEYYEQYF.

This clonotype has just a few counts. This chain joins TRBV5-1 and TRBJ2-2, with a weak D call TRBD1 (6 bases). The CDR3 covers 16 residues. The germline V gene has CDR1 SGHRS and CDR2 YFSETQ. The V end lost 2 bases, the J end lost 0 bases, and 11 bases lay between the germline ends. The CDR3 DNA follows: TGCGCCAGCAGCTTATATGAGGGGGCGAACACCGGGGAGCTGTTTTTT. It codes for CASSLYEGANTGELFF.

This clonotype appeared a few times. One end of the junction fails to match germline, which may point to a read error. The genes are TRBV30 and TRBJ2-7, with D perhaps matching TRBD1 (6 bases). This CDR3 has 12 amino acids. In germline, CDR1 is GTSNPN, CDR2 SVGIG (reference sequence). The CDR3 nucleotides read TGTGCCTGGACACAGGGAACTTACGAGCAGTATTTC. Amino acid sequence: CAWTQGTYEQYF. The full variable domain, in which reference TRBV30 and TRBJ2-7 provide the parts outside the CDR3, is SQTIHQWPATLVQPVGSPLSLECTVEGTSNPNLYWYRQAAGRGLQLLFYSVGIGQISSEVPQNLSASRPQDRQFILSSKKLLLSDSGFYLCAWTQGTYEQYFGPGTRLTVT.